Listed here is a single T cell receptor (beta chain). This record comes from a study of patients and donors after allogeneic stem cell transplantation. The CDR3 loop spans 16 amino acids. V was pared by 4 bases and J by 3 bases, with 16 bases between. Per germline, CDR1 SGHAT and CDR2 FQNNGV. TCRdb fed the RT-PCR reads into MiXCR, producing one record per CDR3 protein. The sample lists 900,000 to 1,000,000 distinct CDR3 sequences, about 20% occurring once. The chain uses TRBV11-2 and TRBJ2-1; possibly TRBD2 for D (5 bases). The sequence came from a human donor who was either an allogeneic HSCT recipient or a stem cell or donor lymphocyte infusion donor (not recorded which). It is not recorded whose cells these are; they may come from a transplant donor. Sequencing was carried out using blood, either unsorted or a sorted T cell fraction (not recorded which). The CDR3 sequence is CASSSTLVGSYNEQFF. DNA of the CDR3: TGTGCCAGCAGCTCGACGTTAGTAGGGAGCTACAATGAGCAGTTCTTC.